This TCR delta chain came from a study of Vδ1+ human thymocytes. The study, taken as a whole, reports: In the thymus, TRG and TRD repertoires looked highly polyclonal with Gaussian CDR3 lengths. Thymic delta-chain repertoires held 15% to 20% Vdelta2 sequences and few Vdelta3, despite high sort purity. Donors shared many TRG clonotypes but few TRD clonotypes.

Extracted RNA was reverse transcribed into cDNA. Pooled V-gene forward primers with one constant-region reverse primer generated the CDR3 amplicons by multiplex PCR. TCRdb fed the multiplex PCR reads into CATT to redo clone calling. The table has some 55,000 delta-chain clones, 15% to 20% seen once. Alphabeta T cells were depleted, then CD3+ Vdelta1+ Vdelta2- thymocytes were FACS-sorted. J was trimmed by 5 bases and V by 3 bases; bases with no gene match: 12. The CDR3 covers 16 residues. Per germline, CDR1 TSWWSYY and CDR2 QGS. This clone has a single count. Antigen specificity is unknown. V and J are TRDV1 and TRDJ1; 7 bases are a match to TRDD3. This TCR was sampled from a boy under two years old who had congenital heart surgery. Sequenced input: Vdelta1+ gamma-delta thymocytes from the thymus. The subset is: FACS-sorted CD3+ TCRalphabeta- TCRVdelta1+ TCRVdelta2- thymocytes. CDR3 in amino acids: CALGDPDRGYADKLIF. In DNA form, the CDR3 reads TGTGCTCTTGGGGATCCCGACCGAGGATACGCGGATAAACTCATCTTT.